One sample yielded the 25 T cell receptor beta chains listed below, sequenced in a study of blood T cells in healthy people across ages. The second PCR ran roughly 6 to 12 cycles with a sample-barcoded 5' primer and J-beta primers. Using its own MiXCR run on the 5' RACE reads, TCRdb lists one record per CDR3 protein. The data show 920,000 or so distinct CDR3 sequences, over 35% seen once. Sequencing input: blood. The receptors here all came from a woman aged 55-75 years in good health.

This chain connects TRBV10-3 to TRBJ2-3; D unresolved. Germline loops: CDR1 ENHRY, CDR2 SYGVKD. The CDR3 consists of 15 residues. V lost 9 bases, J lost 4 bases, and 20 bases lay in between. The DNA of the CDR3 is TGTGCCATGGCACAAGGTATTCTGAGCGCAGATACGCAGTATTTT. Protein product: CAMAQGILSADTQYF.

V is TRBV27 and J is TRBJ1-2; D is unresolved. Germline lookup yields CDR1 MNHEY and CDR2 SMNVEV (reference sequence). Trimming cost V 5 bases and J 6 bases, with 7 bases left between them. CDR3 size: 11 residues. The chain's CDR3 is CASSDWHGYTF. The CDR3 DNA reads as TGTGCCAGCAGTGACTGGCATGGCTACACCTTC.

This clonotype was found a few times. The genes are TRBV9 and TRBJ2-3; D gene uncertain. CDR3 length: 14 amino acids. V dropped 0 bases and J dropped 4 bases, with 9 bases sitting between them. The germline gives CDR1 SGDLS, CDR2 YYNGEE. The CDR3 here is CASSVDDRADTQYF. The DNA for the CDR3 is TGTGCCAGCAGCGTAGATGATCGTGCAGATACGCAGTATTTT.

The rearrangement links TRBV27 to TRBJ2-1, with 10 positions matching TRBD2. Looked up from germline, CDR1 is MNHEY and CDR2 is SMNVEV (reference sequence). This CDR3 is built from 18 residues. Trimming removed 2 bases from V and 4 bases from J; junction bases left unmatched: 11. The CDR3 bases are TGTGCCAGCAGTTTAGAAGCTAGCGGGGGCTCTGGGTACAATGAGCAGTTCTTC. Amino acids: CASSLEASGGSGYNEQFF.

The rearrangement joins TRBV9 to TRBJ2-1; no clear D. Trimming shortened V by 1 base and J by 5 bases, and 7 bases separated the two germline ends. CDR1 and CDR2 from the germline V gene are SGDLS and YYNGEE. The CDR3 runs to 13 residues. Here the CDR3 reads CASSVSQDNEQFF. CDR3 DNA sequence: TGTGCCAGCAGCGTATCTCAGGACAATGAGCAGTTCTTC.

This clonotype was recorded a few times. The chain couples TRBV29-1 to TRBJ1-1, with 8 bases that match TRBD1. The CDR3 length is 15 residues. J lost 2 bases, V lost 5 bases, and 10 bases had no gene match. The germline V gene has CDR1 SQVTM and CDR2 ANQGSEA. Here the CDR3 reads CSVWQGAVANTEAFF. The CDR3 region has the DNA TGCAGCGTTTGGCAGGGGGCGGTTGCTAACACTGAAGCTTTCTTT.

The J gene is TRBJ2-3, the V gene TRBV6-5; 7 bases map to TRBD2. Germline trimming cut 2 bases from V and 4 bases from J; bases unmatched to any gene: 15. Per the germline V gene, CDR1 is MNHEY and CDR2 is SVGAGI. The CDR3 length is 18 residues. This chain's CDR3 is CASSYDPKAGALADTQYF. The CDR3 coding sequence is TGTGCCAGCAGTTACGACCCTAAGGCGGGAGCTCTCGCAGATACGCAGTATTTT.

This chain connects TRBV7-2 to TRBJ2-1; D is ambiguous. There are 12 residues in the CDR3. Per the germline V gene, CDR1 is SGHTA and CDR2 is FQGNSA. The V and J ends lost 2 bases and 12 bases respectively, with 11 bases between them. The CDR3 bases are TGTGCCAGCAGCTTATCGTTCTATGGGCAGTTCTTC. Amino acids: CASSLSFYGQFF.

This chain joins TRBV7-8 and TRBJ1-5; no definite D call. Trimming took off 4 bases at V and 7 bases at J, with 14 bases between the two ends. Germline lookup yields CDR1 SGHVS and CDR2 FQNEAQ. The CDR3 runs to 14 residues. CDR3 nucleotides: TGTGCCAGCAGCTCCATCCTCTCCGTACAGCCCCAGCATTTT. It codes for CASSSILSVQPQHF. The full variable domain, in which reference TRBV7-8 and TRBJ1-5 provide the parts outside the CDR3, is GAGVSQSPRYKVAKRGQDVALRCDPISGHVSLFWYQQALGQGPEFLTYFQNEAQLDKSGLPSDRFFAERPEGSVSTLKIQRTQQEDSAVYLCASSSILSVQPQHFGDGTRLSIL.

With respect to this clonotype: Given a much more abundant clone one base away, this may be a read error. The chain couples TRBV10-3 to TRBJ2-3; D is ambiguous. The germline CDR1 and CDR2 sequences are ENHRY and SYGVKD. V was cut by 2 bases and J by 9 bases, with 15 bases left in between. There are 14 residues in the CDR3. The CDR3 protein is CAISEDTGPATQYF. The DNA for the CDR3 is TGTGCCATCAGTGAGGACACCGGTCCCGCCACGCAGTATTTT.

The chain recombines TRBV6-5 with TRBJ2-6; TRBD1 matches at 7 bases. The CDR3 runs to 17 residues. Trimming took 4 bases from V and 0 from J; bases not matched to a gene: 6. Germline V gene lookup returns CDR1 MNHEY and CDR2 SVGAGI. The CDR3 spells CASSFRDSSSGANVLTF. Written as DNA, the CDR3 is TGTGCCAGCAGTTTCCGGGACAGTTCCTCTGGGGCCAACGTCCTGACTTTC.

This chain connects TRBV24-1 to TRBJ2-1; 14 bases map to TRBD2. V lost 12 bases and J lost 0; bases outside the gene matches: 9. There are 17 residues in the CDR3. Germline CDR1 and CDR2: KGHDR and SFDVKD. CDR3 nucleotide sequence: TGTGCCTACGGGACTAGCGGGAGTAGGGGCTCCTACAATGAGCAGTTCTTC. It yields the protein CAYGTSGSRGSYNEQFF.

The chain is built from TRBV20-1 and TRBJ2-4, with TRBD1 as a possible D gene (5 bases). The tail of the sequence fits TRBJ2-5 better, so the J call may be wrong. The CDR3 sequence is 11 residues long. CDR1 and CDR2 (germline): DFQATT, SNEGSKA (reference sequence). The CDR3 sequence is CSGTLKETQYF. The CDR3 DNA is TGCAGTGGGACACTTAAGGAGACCCAGTACTTC.

Remarks on this clonotype: One junction end does not reproduce the germline sequence, and a read error may be involved. The chain couples TRBV7-9 to TRBJ2-3; no clear D. This CDR3 spans 14 amino acids. The germline V gene encodes CDR1 SEHNR and CDR2 FQNEAQ (reference sequence). The CDR3 region is CASSLDASTDTQYF. In nucleotides, the CDR3 is TGCGCCAGCAGCTTGGATGCTTCCACAGATACGCAGTATTTT.

Concerning this clonotype itself: This may come from a read error, since a much larger clone is one base off. This chain links TRBV4-1 with TRBJ2-7, with 7 bases matching TRBD2. Germline CDR1 and CDR2: MGHRA and YSYEKL. The CDR3 covers 16 residues. CDR3 amino acids: CASSQDRAGVSYKQYF. The CDR3 DNA reads as TGCGCCAGCAGCCAAGATCGGGCGGGAGTGTCCTACAAGCAGTACTTC.

This sequence joins TRBV20-1 and TRBJ1-2; 7 bases map to TRBD1. The V segment lost 0 bases and the J segment 7 bases; nucleotides outside the gene matches: 5. The CDR3 sequence is 13 residues long. Germline values: CDR1 DFQATT, CDR2 SNEGSKA (reference sequence). In DNA, the CDR3 is TGCAGTGCTAGAGATGAGGGACAGCTTGGCTACACCTTC. It translates to CSARDEGQLGYTF.

This chain uses TRBV20-1 with TRBJ2-7, with 9 bases that match TRBD1. The ends lost 6 bases at V and 6 bases at J; junction bases unmatched: 12. CDR3 length: 14 amino acids. CDR1 DFQATT and CDR2 SNEGSKA come from the germline V gene (reference sequence). The CDR3 bases are TGCAGTGCAGACACCGGGACAGGGCGAGGCGAGCAGTACTTC. Encoded protein: CSADTGTGRGEQYF.

To note about this clonotype: One end of the junction fails to match germline, which may point to a read error. V usage is TRBV3-1 and J usage is TRBJ2-1; 16 positions agree with TRBD2. This CDR3 is built from 19 residues. From germline, CDR1 is LGHDT and CDR2 YNNKEL (reference sequence). The CDR3 sequence: CASSQEGLAGGSSYNGQFF. CDR3 sequence (DNA): TGTGCCAGCAGCCAAGAGGGACTAGCGGGAGGGAGCTCCTACAATGGGCAGTTCTTC.

This clonotype was observed a few times. This sequence joins TRBV28 and TRBJ2-7; D not resolved. Germline V CDR1 and CDR2: MDHEN, SYDVKM. The germline V and J ends were trimmed by 4 bases and 2 bases, with 15 bases remaining between them. There are 15 residues in the CDR3. The CDR3 protein is CASSSSPRTPYEQYF. The CDR3 DNA sequence: TGTGCCAGCAGTTCCAGCCCCCGGACCCCCTACGAGCAGTACTTC.

The chain uses TRBV5-4 and TRBJ2-7, with D possibly TRBD2 on 6 matching bases. Trimming removed 3 bases at V and 7 bases at J, with 14 bases between. There are 13 residues in the CDR3. The germline V gene encodes CDR1 SGHNT and CDR2 YYREEE (reference sequence). The CDR3 is CASSSDYYNEQYF. CDR3 DNA: TGTGCCAGCAGCTCGGACTATTACAATGAGCAGTACTTC. The entire variable domain, with the rest obtained from reference TRBV5-4 and TRBJ2-7, is as follows: ETGVTQSPTHLIKTRGQQVTLRCSSQSGHNTVSWYQQALGQGPQFIFQYYREEENGRGNFPPRFSGLQFPNYSSELNVNALELDDSALYLCASSSDYYNEQYFGPGTRLTVT.

The chain carries TRBV25-1 and TRBJ2-3; TRBD1 matches at 7 bases. From germline, CDR1 is MGHDK and CDR2 SYGVNS. The CDR3 runs to 16 residues. The trim removed 4 bases at V and 4 bases at J, leaving 11 bases unmatched. CDR3 bases: TGTGCCAGCAGTGGAAGGGGGCCCAGTAGGGCAGATACGCAGTATTTT. This gives the protein CASSGRGPSRADTQYF.

About this clonotype itself: A much more abundant neighbour one base away suggests this may be a read error. The rearrangement links TRBV7-2 to TRBJ2-3; 8 bases map to TRBD2. The J segment lost 0 bases and the V segment lost 6 bases, leaving 20 bases of the junction unmatched. From germline, CDR1 is SGHTA and CDR2 FQGNSA. The CDR3 is 20 amino acids. The CDR3 DNA is TGTGCCAGCAGTCGCCGACGGGAGAGAGAGGCTAGCGGGAGCACAGATACGCAGTATTTT. Protein sequence: CASSRRREREASGSTDTQYF.

The V call is TRBV27, the J call TRBJ1-3; D is undetermined. CDR3 length: 12 amino acids. Germline V gene sequence: CDR1 MNHEY, CDR2 SMNVEV (reference sequence). V shed 11 bases and J shed 4 bases, with 12 bases lying between them. The CDR3, as DNA: TGTGCCGAACGGGGTAGAGGAAACACCATATATTTT. Its protein is CAERGRGNTIYF.

This clonotype was observed a handful of times. The J gene is TRBJ2-1, the V gene TRBV7-9, with D hard to call. The germline V and J ends were trimmed by 0 bases and 6 bases, with 6 bases remaining between them. CDR1 is SEHNR and CDR2 is FQNEAQ in the germline V gene (reference sequence). The CDR3 is 13 amino acids. CDR3 sequence (DNA): TGTGCCAGCAGCTTAGCGGCTACCAATGAGCAGTTCTTC. Translating it yields CASSLAATNEQFF.

This clonotype has a handful of counts. The chain combines TRBV29-1 with TRBJ2-7, with D unresolved. The germline V gene has CDR1 SQVTM and CDR2 ANQGSEA. V was clipped by 0 bases and J by 2 bases, with 14 bases between them. The CDR3 contains 15 residues. The chain's CDR3 is CSVEDQGIGTYEQYF. CDR3 nucleotides: TGCAGCGTTGAAGATCAAGGGATTGGGACCTACGAGCAGTACTTC.